These 9 T cell receptor beta chains share one sample of origin, sequenced in a study of blood T cell repertoires in COVID-19. TCRdb's copy holds only in-frame clones and misses some; the assay was immunoSEQ multiplex PCR. The sample gives 35,000 to 40,000 clones, 70% to 90% of which show up once; around 5.1% is in the top ten. Sequenced material: peripheral blood. The receptors shown here come from a man between 60 and 75 years old with COVID-19, enrolled during active disease.

The chain joins TRBV15 to TRBJ2-5; D is unresolved. Per germline, CDR1 LNHNV and CDR2 YYDKDF (reference sequence). V was pared by 5 bases and J by 0 bases, with 10 bases between. The CDR3 loop spans 14 amino acids. CDR3 sequence: CATSPARYQETQYF. The CDR3, as DNA: TGTGCCACCAGCCCCGCCCGGTACCAAGAGACCCAGTACTTC.

The V and J genes are TRBV20-1 and TRBJ1-5; D might be TRBD1 (6 bases). This CDR3 spans 16 amino acids. Looked up from germline, CDR1 is DFQATT and CDR2 is SNEGSKA (reference sequence). The V end lost 3 bases, the J end lost 2 bases, and 17 bases lay between the germline ends. The CDR3 DNA sequence: TGCAGTGCTAGTGGGTCAGGGGCCCTTCGCAATCAGCCCCAGCATTTT. It encodes CSASGSGALRNQPQHF.

This clone has a handful of counts. The genes are TRBV7-9 and TRBJ1-2; 9 bases fit TRBD1. The CDR3 runs 14 residues. Germline V CDR1 and CDR2: SEHNR, FQNEAQ (reference sequence). J lost 10 bases, V lost 8 bases, and 14 bases had no gene match. Here the CDR3 DNA reads TGTGCCAGCGGAAAGGGACAGGGTTTTGGTTACTACACCTTC. Residues: CASGKGQGFGYYTF.

The chain recombines TRBV27 with TRBJ2-3; 9 nucleotides align to TRBD2. This CDR3 has 16 residues. The V gene's germline CDR1 is MNHEY and CDR2 SMNVEV (reference sequence). The V segment lost 1 base and the J segment 1 base; nucleotides outside the gene matches: 3. CDR3: CASSLWAGGGTDTQYF. CDR3 DNA sequence: TGTGCCAGCAGTTTATGGGCGGGAGGGGGCACAGATACGCAGTATTTT.

Only one count was recorded for this clone. The chain couples TRBV11-3 to TRBJ2-1; no firm D call. Germline V gene data show CDR1 as SGHNT and CDR2 as YENEEA. The CDR3 runs 18 residues. The V gene lost 0 bases and the J gene lost 2 bases, with 17 bases spanning the gap. The CDR3 is CASSLEVGTNSPYNEQFF. CDR3 sequence (DNA): TGTGCCAGCAGCTTAGAGGTGGGTACCAACAGTCCCTACAATGAGCAGTTCTTC.

The chain carries TRBV3-1 (or the pseudogene TRBV3-2) and TRBJ2-1; D remains unclear. CDR1 is LGHDT and CDR2 is YNNKEL in the germline V gene (reference sequence). Trimming took 0 bases from V and 0 from J, leaving 12 bases between them. The CDR3 contains 17 residues. The CDR3 here is CASSQDWSESSYNEQFF. The DNA for the CDR3 is TGTGCCAGCAGCCAAGATTGGAGCGAGAGCTCCTACAATGAGCAGTTCTTC.

The chain uses TRBV2 and TRBJ2-2; D uncertain. CDR1 SNHLY and CDR2 FYNNEI come from the germline V gene. V lost 3 bases to trimming and J lost 0 bases, with 11 bases between them. The CDR3 length is 16 residues. CDR3 sequence: CASSDSQVPNTGELFF. The CDR3 DNA reads as TGTGCCAGCAGTGATTCCCAGGTCCCGAACACCGGGGAGCTGTTTTTT.

This clone was seen once. This chain connects TRBV11-2 to TRBJ2-7; D unresolved. The CDR3 consists of 12 residues. The germline V gene encodes CDR1 SGHAT and CDR2 FQNNGV. Trimming shortened V by 5 bases and J by 12 bases, and 17 bases separated the two germline ends. CDR3 sequence reads: CASSPPSLELYF. The DNA for the CDR3 is TGTGCCAGCAGCCCACCAAGTTTGGAGTTGTACTTC.

The J gene is TRBJ2-1, the V gene TRBV7-2, with TRBD2 matching over 14 bases. Germline V gives CDR1 SGHTA, CDR2 FQGNSA. There are 16 residues in the CDR3. V trimming: 5 bases; J trimming: 7 bases; junction bases outside the gene matches: 7. For the CDR3, the DNA is TGTGCCAGCAGCGGACGACTAGCGGGAGGGCGGAATGAGCAGTTCTTC. Amino acids: CASSGRLAGGRNEQFF.